This T cell receptor beta chain is from a study of blood T cell repertoires in COVID-19. Across the whole study: COVID-19 samples collected from the United States, Italy and Spain covered acute and convalescent phases. PBMCs, B-cell-depleted T cells, or T cells were the source of the cDNA or gDNA that made up the material.

Germline values: CDR1 MGHRA, CDR2 YSYEKL. The CDR3 is 17 amino acids. V was clipped by 3 bases and J by 3 bases, with 19 bases between them. Per the study methods: Amplified reference gene primers provided the basis for estimating nucleated cell counts. Measured with immunoSEQ multiplex PCR; TCRdb has only the in-frame clones, and not every one. D and trimming were read from the DNA, whereas the V and J calls and clone size are those reported in that table. The table includes around 230,000 clones, 65% to 85% detected once. The source of this sequence is a man between 40 and 49 years old with acute or convalescent COVID-19. Sequencing was carried out using peripheral blood. This sequence joins TRBV4-1 and TRBJ2-3; maybe TRBD1 (7 bases). This chain's CDR3 is CASSQEGRRGRTDTQYF. In nucleotides, the CDR3 is TGCGCCAGCAGCCAGGAGGGTCGAAGGGGGCGAACAGATACGCAGTATTTT.